The entry below gives a single TCR beta chain sequence along with its context. Using a J-beta primer mix together with a sample-barcoded 5' primer, a second PCR was run for about 6 to 12 cycles. One entry per CDR3 protein, called by TCRdb with MiXCR from the 5' RACE reads. The sample shows 1.5 million to 2 million distinct CDR3 sequences, 35% to 50% of them seen only once. CDR1 and CDR2 from the germline V gene are DFQATT and SNEGSKA (reference sequence). The CDR3 loop spans 17 amino acids. V trimming: 7 bases; J trimming: 0 bases; junction bases outside the gene matches: 10. The sample originates from a study of blood T cells in healthy people across ages.

The receptor's source is a human donor in good health. What was sequenced was blood. The chain combines TRBV20-1 with TRBJ2-3; 13 nucleotides match TRBD2. CDR3 sequence: CSVGLAGTASSTDTQYF. CDR3 DNA: TGCAGTGTGGGACTAGCGGGAACGGCTTCTAGCACAGATACGCAGTATTTT.